This paragraph reports one T cell receptor beta chain. No cognate antigen has been identified for it. No qualities accompany the bases; no much larger clone lies one base away. The data were obtained in a study of Ad26.COV2.S vaccination and SARS-CoV-2 variants (dated by TCRdb to about 2021). In terms of the full investigation: Donors in the vaccine arm were drawn from COV1001, a multicentre, randomized, double-blind, placebo-controlled phase I-IIa trial testing Ad26.COV2.S in healthy adults. A total of around 32 samples were included in the TCR-sequenced set, comprising around 19 Ad26.COV2.S vaccine recipients, 5 placebo recipients and 8 SARS-CoV-2 convalescent individuals. Dosing of Ad26.COV2.S was intramuscular, at either 5x10^10 or 1x10^11 viral particles, delivered as one shot or as two shots spaced 56 days apart. Trial participants were randomized into five groups of five: low-dose or high-dose Ad26.COV2.S given once or twice, or placebo on both occasions. Investigators did not know the trial group allocation while performing experiments and assessing outcomes. TCRbeta repertoire sequencing served as the tool for gauging how specific and how broad the SARS-CoV-2-reactive T cell receptors were following Ad26.COV2.S vaccination.

TCRbeta CDR3 regions were sequenced with the immunoSEQ Assay. After extraction, genomic DNA underwent amplification by bias-controlled multiplex PCR, followed by high-throughput sequencing. As for the authors' bioinformatics: Collapsing and filtering of sequences were performed to quantify the absolute abundance of each unique TCRbeta CDR3 region. T cell fraction was estimated by normalizing TCRbeta template counts to usable DNA, with usable DNA measured through amplification of reference genes found in all nucleated cells. Repertoire TCRs were annotated as SARS-CoV-2-specific when V gene, CDR3 amino acid sequence and J gene were exactly matched to a known reactive TCR set. The reference SARS-CoV-2 TCR set came from MIRA and was filtered for enrichment in COVID-19-positive ImmuneCODE repertoires, removing public or cross-reactive TCRs. Using the MIRA antigens, annotated TCRs were further analysed by specific ORF or by position within an ORF. Depth was the summed frequency of annotated unique rearrangements, while breadth was defined as annotated unique rearrangements over total unique productive rearrangements. TCR breadth was compared between groups using two-sided Wilcoxon rank-sum tests. Not all clones reach the TCRdb copy of this immuneACCESS table, which keeps in-frame sequences only. Checked studies attribute under half of the gap to unresolved V genes and leave the rest unexplained. V, J and clone size are taken as reported in that table, and D and trimming were inferred from the DNA itself. This sample lists hundreds of thousands of clones; approximately 83% were detected once. The ten largest clonotypes hold approximately 7.8% of the sample.

Interpreted using the paper, the treatment or condition label stands for: over 15 received Ad26.COV2.S at low or high dose, single or two shots; about five received placebo; per-sample allocation not given. For vaccine and placebo recipients, repertoires were sequenced using samples collected on day 63 after the first injection. Between 29 July and 7 August 2020, Cohort 1b enrolled 25 adults aged 18-55 years at one site in Boston, USA. Ad26.COV2.S was a replication-incompetent adenovirus type 26 vector that expressed a prefusion-stabilized SARS-CoV-2 spike protein derived from the original Wuhan strain. Paper-wide results and their limitations: Comparing responses between vaccine doses or regimens was not something the study was powered to do. After vaccination, spike-specific CD8+ and CD4+ T cell responses were reported to show substantial breadth. It was noted by the authors that total T cell responses may have been underestimated by the TCR breadth and depth analyses. Higher spike-specific TCR breadth was observed in Ad26.COV2.S recipients than in placebo recipients (P = 0.0014). Vaccine and placebo recipients had similar non-spike TCR breadth, a finding consistent with the vaccine containing only spike.

Sequenced here: peripheral blood, sampled in a trial of Ad26.COV2.S vaccine versus placebo. This TCR was recovered from a person between 18 and 65 years old who received the Ad26.COV2.S COVID-19 vaccine or a placebo.

The nucleotides read TGCGCCAGCAGCGGGACAGGGGATAGCTACGAGCAGTACTTC. Translated, it reads CASSGTGDSYEQYF. Recombination linked TRBV5-1 to TRBJ2-7, and 10 junction bases match TRBD1. Sequences SGHRS (CDR1) and YFSETQ (CDR2) are obtained from the germline V gene. From cysteine to phenylalanine, the CDR3 is 14 amino acids long. Only CDR3 DNA is held: 42 bases, read in frame from base 1. Trimming removed 4 bases from V and 3 bases from J; the gene matches leave 4 bases unexplained.